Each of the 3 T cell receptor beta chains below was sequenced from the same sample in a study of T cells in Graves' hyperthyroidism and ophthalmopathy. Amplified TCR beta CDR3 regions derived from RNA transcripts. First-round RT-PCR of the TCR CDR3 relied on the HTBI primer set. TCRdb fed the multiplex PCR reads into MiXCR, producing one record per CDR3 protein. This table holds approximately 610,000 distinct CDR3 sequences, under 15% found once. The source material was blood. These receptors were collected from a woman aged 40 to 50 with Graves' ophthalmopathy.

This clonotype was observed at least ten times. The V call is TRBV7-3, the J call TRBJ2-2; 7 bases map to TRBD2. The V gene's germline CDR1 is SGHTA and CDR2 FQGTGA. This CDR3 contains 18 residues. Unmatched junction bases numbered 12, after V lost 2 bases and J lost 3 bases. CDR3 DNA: TGTGCCAGCAGCTTACACCCATCTAGCGGAATGGACACCGGGGAGCTGTTTTTT. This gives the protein CASSLHPSSGMDTGELFF.

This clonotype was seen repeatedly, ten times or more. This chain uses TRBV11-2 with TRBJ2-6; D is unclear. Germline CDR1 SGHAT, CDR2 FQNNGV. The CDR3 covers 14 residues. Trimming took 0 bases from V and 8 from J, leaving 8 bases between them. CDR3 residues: CASSLDRVTNVLTF. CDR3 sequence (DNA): TGTGCCAGCAGCTTAGACCGGGTAACCAACGTCCTGACTTTC.

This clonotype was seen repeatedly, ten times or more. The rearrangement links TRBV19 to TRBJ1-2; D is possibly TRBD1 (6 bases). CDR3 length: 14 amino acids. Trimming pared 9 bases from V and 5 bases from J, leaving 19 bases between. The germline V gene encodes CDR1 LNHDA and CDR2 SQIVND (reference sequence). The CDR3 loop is CASTTLDSSYGYTF. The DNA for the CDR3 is TGTGCCAGCACTACATTGGACAGTTCGTATGGCTACACCTTC. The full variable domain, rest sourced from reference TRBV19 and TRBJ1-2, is DGGITQSPKYLFRKEGQNVTLSCEQNLNHDAMYWYRQDPGQGLRLIYYSQIVNDFQKGDIAEGYSVSREKKESFPLTVTSAQKNPTAFYLCASTTLDSSYGYTFGSGTRLTVV.